The 20 T cell receptor beta chains given below trace back to one sample, sequenced in a study of T-cell memory formation after mild COVID-19. TCRdb reprocessed the 5' RACE reads via MiXCR and lists one record per CDR3 protein. This table has a few hundred thousand distinct CDR3 sequences, 8.5% to 9.5% appearing once. The sample was PBMCs or a T cell subset sorted from them (not recorded which). The receptors come from a man between 18 and 35 years old who had mild COVID-19 (a few samples of this study predate the infection). Cell type and time point are not known.

In this sample, this clonotype turned up a few times. The chain uses TRBV12-3 or TRBV12-4 and TRBJ1-3, with D perhaps matching TRBD1 (6 bases). V was clipped by 3 bases and J by 2 bases, with 8 bases between them. This CDR3 is 14 amino acids long. The CDR3 coding sequence is TGTGCCAGCAGTTTCGGACAGACTGGAAACACCATATATTTT. It is translated as CASSFGQTGNTIYF.

The genes are TRBV5-5 and TRBJ1-2, with unresolved D. V shed 4 bases and J shed 2 bases, with 15 bases lying between them. Germline CDR1 is SGHKS and CDR2 is YYEKEE (reference sequence). The CDR3 is made up of 15 amino acids. For the CDR3, the DNA is TGTGCCAGCAGCCAAAATGCGGAAGTAAACTATGGCTACACCTTC. Its translation is CASSQNAEVNYGYTF. The full variable domain, in which reference TRBV5-5 and TRBJ1-2 provide the parts outside the CDR3, is DAGVTQSPTHLIKTRGQQVTLRCSPISGHKSVSWYQQVLGQGPQFIFQYYEKEERGRGNFPDRFSARQFPNYSSELNVNALLLGDSALYLCASSQNAEVNYGYTFGSGTRLTVV.

This clonotype was observed a handful of times. This sequence joins TRBV6-4 and TRBJ1-1; 8 bases line up with TRBD1. The ends lost 6 bases at V and 8 bases at J; junction bases unmatched: 5. The CDR3 consists of 12 residues. Germline values: CDR1 MRHNA, CDR2 SNTAGT. CDR3 sequence reads: CASRGQDREAFF. The DNA of the CDR3 is TGTGCCAGCAGGGGACAGGATAGAGAAGCTTTCTTT.

Ten or more counts support this clonotype. The J gene is TRBJ2-3, the V gene TRBV29-1; perhaps TRBD1 as D (7 bases). V was pared by 6 bases and J by 2 bases, with 21 bases between. CDR3 length: 16 amino acids. In germline, CDR1 is SQVTM, CDR2 ANQGSEA. The CDR3 region has the DNA TGCAGCGTAGCCCACGGGGCAGGGGGGATCACAGATACGCAGTATTTT. Its translation: CSVAHGAGGITDTQYF.

In its sample, this clonotype was seen a few times. The chain recombines TRBV7-2 with TRBJ1-1; 7 bases are shared with TRBD1. The CDR3 is made up of 15 amino acids. Losses at the gene ends were 5 bases for V and 7 bases for J; bases not matched to a gene: 13. Germline-derived CDR1 and CDR2 are SGHTA and FQGNSA. The CDR3 sequence is CASSDPNTGADEAFF. The CDR3 DNA follows: TGTGCCAGCAGCGACCCTAACACAGGGGCTGATGAAGCTTTCTTT.

There are a few counts of this clonotype. The V call is TRBV15, the J call TRBJ2-5, with 9 bases identical to TRBD1. Germline loops: CDR1 LNHNV, CDR2 YYDKDF (reference sequence). CDR3 length equals 16 residues. V dropped 0 bases and J dropped 4; count of bases not matched to a gene: 6. The CDR3 protein is CATSRDVRQGGETQYF. The CDR3 nucleotides are TGTGCCACCAGCAGAGATGTGAGACAGGGGGGAGAGACCCAGTACTTC.

This clonotype occurred a few times. This chain links TRBV19 with TRBJ2-5, with D perhaps TRBD2 (6 bases). The CDR3 consists of 14 residues. Germline CDR1 reads LNHDA; CDR2 reads SQIVND (reference sequence). Trimming stripped 4 bases from V and 4 bases from J, with 13 bases between. The CDR3 region is CASSSRRASETQYF. CDR3 bases: TGTGCCAGTAGTAGTCGGAGGGCTTCAGAGACCCAGTACTTC.

This clonotype came up many times. CDR3 residues: CASSLEQRGRGFF. CDR3 nucleotides: TGCGCCAGCAGCTTGGAACAGCGGGGGCGGGGGTTCTTC. The chain couples TRBV5-1 to TRBJ2-1, with 8 bases fitting TRBD2. Germline V lookup: CDR1 SGHRS, CDR2 YFSETQ. This CDR3 contains 13 residues. Trimming cost V 0 bases and J 15 bases; bases outside gene matches: 8.

This clonotype was detected many times. The V call is TRBV7-6, the J call TRBJ2-3; D not resolved. V lost 3 bases, J lost 4 bases, and 14 bases lay in between. There are 15 residues in the CDR3. Germline CDR1 reads SGHVS; CDR2 reads FNYEAQ. The CDR3 nucleotides read TGTGCCAGCAGCTTTGGTGGTGGTTTGTCAGATACGCAGTATTTT. Translated: CASSFGGGLSDTQYF.

The chain joins TRBV30 to TRBJ2-7; no definite D call. The germline CDR1 and CDR2 sequences are GTSNPN and SVGIG (reference sequence). The CDR3 has 11 residues. Between the trimmed V and J ends, which lost 5 bases and 4 bases, there was a span of 9 bases. This chain's CDR3 is CAWDRSYEQYF. Written as DNA, the CDR3 is TGTGCCTGGGACCGTTCTTACGAGCAGTACTTC.

The V call is TRBV7-9, the J call TRBJ1-2; maybe TRBD1 (5 bases). Looked up from germline, CDR1 is SEHNR and CDR2 is FQNEAQ (reference sequence). Between the trimmed V and J ends, which lost 2 bases and 4 bases, there was a span of 11 bases. The CDR3 is 14 residues long. The CDR3 DNA sequence: TGTGCCAGCAGCTTATTGGGACGGGGCTATGGCTACACCTTC. It specifies CASSLLGRGYGYTF.

This clonotype appeared a few times. This chain joins TRBV30 and TRBJ1-2; TRBD1 aligns across 8 bases. Germline CDR1 reads GTSNPN; CDR2 reads SVGIG (reference sequence). There are 15 residues in the CDR3. Losses at the gene ends were 2 bases for V and 4 bases for J; bases not matched to a gene: 9. The CDR3 bases are TGTGCCTGGAGTAAAGCAGGGGGCGGCGGCTATGGCTACACCTTC. It yields the protein CAWSKAGGGGYGYTF.

V is TRBV2 and J is TRBJ1-6, with no clear D. Germline CDR1 and CDR2: SNHLY and FYNNEI. Trimming removed 5 bases from V and 4 bases from J, with 12 bases in between. The CDR3 totals 15 residues. CDR3 DNA sequence: TGTGCCAGCAGTAAGGACGGCCCTTATAATTCACCCCTCCACTTT. Translating gives CASSKDGPYNSPLHF. The entire variable domain, with the rest obtained from reference TRBV2 and TRBJ1-6, is as follows: EPEVTQTPSHQVTQMGQEVILRCVPISNHLYFYWYRQILGQKVEFLVSFYNNEISEKSEIFDDQFSVERPDGSNFTLKIRSTKLEDSAMYFCASSKDGPYNSPLHFGNGTRLTVT.

The chain employs TRBV11-2 and TRBJ1-4, with 9 positions matching TRBD1. This CDR3 has 17 amino acids. V lost 2 bases to trimming and J lost 7 bases; unmatched junction nucleotides: 11. Germline CDR1 and CDR2: SGHAT and FQNNGV. As DNA, the CDR3 is TGTGCCAGCAGCTTATCACAGGGGGCACGGGGACGTGAAAAACTGTTTTTT. Amino acids: CASSLSQGARGREKLFF.

The chain employs TRBV5-1 and TRBJ2-3; no definite D call. Germline CDR1 reads SGHRS; CDR2 reads YFSETQ. V was cut by 4 bases and J by 0 bases, with 15 bases left in between. The CDR3 loop spans 16 amino acids. CDR3 DNA: TGCGCCAGCAGCCCGGCAATCTTTGCGAGCACAGATACGCAGTATTTT. It translates to CASSPAIFASTDTQYF.

In this sample, this clonotype turned up a few times. CDR3 amino acids: CASSPSRGLTDTQYF. The CDR3 DNA is TGTGCCAGCAGCCCCTCCAGGGGACTCACAGATACGCAGTATTTT. The chain joins TRBV7-9 to TRBJ2-3, with D possibly being TRBD1 or TRBD2 (6 bases each). The length of the CDR3 is 15 residues. Deletions cut 5 bases from V and 2 bases from J, with 14 bases between. Germline V gene data show CDR1 as SEHNR and CDR2 as FQNEAQ (reference sequence).

As DNA, the CDR3 is TGTGCCAGCAGCTTATCGGGGGAACATGAAAAACTGTTTTTT. Translated, it gives CASSLSGEHEKLFF. The chain recombines TRBV7-2 with TRBJ1-4, with D possibly TRBD1 on 5 matching bases. Trimming removed 2 bases from V and 6 bases from J, with 10 bases in between. This CDR3 has 14 amino acids. Germline CDR1 SGHTA, CDR2 FQGNSA.

This chain joins TRBV7-9 and TRBJ2-3; tentatively, D is TRBD1 or TRBD2 (6 bases each). CDR1 is SEHNR and CDR2 is FQNEAQ in the germline V gene (reference sequence). Trimming pared 5 bases from V and 1 base from J, leaving 13 bases between. This CDR3 contains 15 residues. The DNA for the CDR3 is TGTGCCAGCAGCAACGGGGGCAGTGGCACAGATACGCAGTATTTT. Encoded protein: CASSNGGSGTDTQYF.

In its sample, this clonotype was seen many times. The V gene is TRBV4-1, the J gene TRBJ2-7, with 8 positions matching TRBD1. CDR1 is MGHRA, CDR2 YSYEKL, per germline. The V gene end was trimmed by 1 base and the J gene end by 2 bases; junction bases not matched to a gene: 4. The CDR3 spans 15 residues. In nucleotides, the CDR3 is TGCGCCAGCAGCCAAGTGGGACAGGCGACCTACGAGCAGTACGTC. Amino acid sequence: CASSQVGQATYEQYV.

This chain uses TRBV12-3 or TRBV12-4 with TRBJ2-5, with no clear D. Trimming left V 3 bases short and J 5 bases short, with 10 bases between. The CDR3 loop spans 13 amino acids. The CDR3: CASSFPSVETQYF. For the CDR3, the DNA is TGTGCCAGCAGTTTCCCGAGCGTTGAGACCCAGTACTTC.